Listed here is a single TCR beta chain. In the authors' workflow: Amplifying reference gene primers gave estimates of nucleated cell counts. Measured with immunoSEQ multiplex PCR; TCRdb has only the in-frame clones, and not every one. Clone size and the V and J calls come from that table; the DNA yielded D and trimming. Of some 45,000 clones listed, 83% are singletons. V gave up 3 bases and J gave up 5 bases, with 6 bases separating them. The CDR3 consists of 12 residues. Germline CDR1 and CDR2: SGHNT and YYREEE (reference sequence). This record belongs to a study of blood T cell repertoires in COVID-19.

Sequenced input: peripheral blood. The sequence was collected from a man at least 80 years old in a cohort sampled during active COVID-19. This chain connects TRBV5-4 to TRBJ2-1; D is unclear. CDR3 sequence: CASSSVHNEQFF. CDR3 in DNA: TGTGCCAGCAGCTCTGTCCACAATGAGCAGTTCTTC.